This is a list of T cell receptor beta chains from one sample in a study of tumor-infiltrating lymphocytes in primary liver carcinoma. TCRdb re-analysed the multiplex PCR reads in MiXCR, keeping a single row per CDR3 protein. The table shows approximately 45,000 distinct CDR3 sequences, with around 80% occurring only once. Sample: tumor-adjacent normal liver tissue. The receptors were gathered from a woman between 25 and 40 years old with primary liver carcinoma and hepatitis B virus infection. Each CDR3 is given with its conserved first and last residue. The order of the fields is V gene, J gene, D gene, CDR3 protein. D genes are given only for firm matches.

v_gene: TRBV4-3
j_gene: TRBJ2-1
d_gene: TRBD2
CDR3aa: CASSHSSGAYNEQSF

v_gene: TRBV6-5
j_gene: TRBJ2-7
d_gene: .
CDR3aa: CASSQDTGYEQYF

v_gene: TRBV5-5
j_gene: TRBJ2-4
d_gene: .
CDR3aa: CASSFAWTANIQYF

v_gene: TRBV28
j_gene: TRBJ2-3
d_gene: .
CDR3aa: CATQERTPSIDTQYF

v_gene: TRBV29-1
j_gene: TRBJ2-4
d_gene: .
CDR3aa: CSVTSQTWLRNIQYF

v_gene: TRBV7-2
j_gene: TRBJ1-1
d_gene: .
CDR3aa: CASSTVNGVGAEAFF

v_gene: TRBV6-6
j_gene: TRBJ2-2
d_gene: TRBD2
CDR3aa: CASSYASGRTNTWELFF

v_gene: TRBV11-1
j_gene: TRBJ2-5
d_gene: .
CDR3aa: CASIWAGGTGAQYF

v_gene: TRBV29-1
j_gene: TRBJ2-5
d_gene: TRBD1
CDR3aa: CSGTGTGGQETQYF

v_gene: TRBV7-8
j_gene: TRBJ2-5
d_gene: TRBD2
CDR3aa: CASKLAGVYQETQYF

v_gene: TRBV4-1
j_gene: TRBJ2-7
d_gene: .
CDR3aa: CASSQDKGVAYEQYF

v_gene: TRBV18
j_gene: TRBJ2-6
d_gene: .
CDR3aa: CASSPRAGGLAHSGANVLTF

v_gene: TRBV28
j_gene: TRBJ2-2
d_gene: .
CDR3aa: CASVRVTGELFF

v_gene: TRBV6-4
j_gene: TRBJ2-1
d_gene: TRBD2
CDR3aa: CASSAQTGGHNEQFF

v_gene: TRBV6-2/TRBV6-3
j_gene: TRBJ2-7
d_gene: .
CDR3aa: CASSPIETYEQNF

v_gene: TRBV28
j_gene: TRBJ2-7
d_gene: TRBD1
CDR3aa: CASSQTGTGAYEQYF

v_gene: TRBV5-6
j_gene: TRBJ2-2
d_gene: .
CDR3aa: CANSLAPRITVELFF

v_gene: TRBV9
j_gene: TRBJ2-2
d_gene: TRBD2
CDR3aa: CASSVFAHTSGRGGELFF

v_gene: TRBV11-2
j_gene: TRBJ2-3
d_gene: TRBD2
CDR3aa: CASSHRGSGSLSDTQYF

v_gene: TRBV24-1
j_gene: TRBJ1-1
d_gene: TRBD1
CDR3aa: CATSSGTGATEAFF

v_gene: TRBV5-5
j_gene: TRBJ1-1
d_gene: .
CDR3aa: CASSRLASGTEAFF

v_gene: TRBV6-2/TRBV6-3
j_gene: TRBJ1-3
d_gene: .
CDR3aa: CASSAWDLTSGATIYF

v_gene: TRBV5-5
j_gene: TRBJ2-2
d_gene: TRBD1
CDR3aa: CASSNKRGHPAGELFF

v_gene: TRBV29-1
j_gene: TRBJ2-1
d_gene: TRBD2
CDR3aa: CSAESPGLTEARRLF

v_gene: TRBV30
j_gene: TRBJ1-6
d_gene: TRBD1
CDR3aa: CAWLRDRNSPLHF

v_gene: TRBV6-2/TRBV6-3
j_gene: TRBJ2-1
d_gene: .
CDR3aa: CASKEYGHEQSF

v_gene: TRBV20-1
j_gene: TRBJ2-2
d_gene: .
CDR3aa: CSAEGIGGVVAGELFF

v_gene: TRBV11-2
j_gene: TRBJ2-7
d_gene: .
CDR3aa: CASSLLGGQGEQYF

v_gene: TRBV12-3/TRBV12-4
j_gene: TRBJ2-7
d_gene: .
CDR3aa: CAGGFRASSYEQYF

v_gene: TRBV20-1
j_gene: TRBJ1-5
d_gene: .
CDR3aa: CSARDPVNQPQHF

v_gene: TRBV7-9
j_gene: TRBJ2-7
d_gene: TRBD2
CDR3aa: CAISSGGISYDQYF

v_gene: TRBV7-8
j_gene: TRBJ2-5
d_gene: TRBD2
CDR3aa: CASSLARGRPSGESQYF

v_gene: TRBV11-1
j_gene: TRBJ2-7
d_gene: .
CDR3aa: CTSSLATASHEQYF

v_gene: TRBV29-1
j_gene: TRBJ1-2
d_gene: .
CDR3aa: CSVSGRPYSYTF

v_gene: TRBV11-1
j_gene: TRBJ2-7
d_gene: .
CDR3aa: CANNYGVLAYEQYF

v_gene: TRBV30
j_gene: TRBJ1-1
d_gene: .
CDR3aa: CAWTRVGKAEAFF

v_gene: TRBV5-5
j_gene: TRBJ2-7
d_gene: TRBD2
CDR3aa: CASSLGYAGRAQEQYF

v_gene: TRBV6-6
j_gene: TRBJ1-1
d_gene: .
CDR3aa: CAIGGGLGCTEAFF

v_gene: TRBV6-2/TRBV6-3
j_gene: TRBJ2-7
d_gene: .
CDR3aa: CASRLTGTGSYEQCF

v_gene: TRBV9
j_gene: TRBJ2-2
d_gene: .
CDR3aa: CASSVDSGELFF